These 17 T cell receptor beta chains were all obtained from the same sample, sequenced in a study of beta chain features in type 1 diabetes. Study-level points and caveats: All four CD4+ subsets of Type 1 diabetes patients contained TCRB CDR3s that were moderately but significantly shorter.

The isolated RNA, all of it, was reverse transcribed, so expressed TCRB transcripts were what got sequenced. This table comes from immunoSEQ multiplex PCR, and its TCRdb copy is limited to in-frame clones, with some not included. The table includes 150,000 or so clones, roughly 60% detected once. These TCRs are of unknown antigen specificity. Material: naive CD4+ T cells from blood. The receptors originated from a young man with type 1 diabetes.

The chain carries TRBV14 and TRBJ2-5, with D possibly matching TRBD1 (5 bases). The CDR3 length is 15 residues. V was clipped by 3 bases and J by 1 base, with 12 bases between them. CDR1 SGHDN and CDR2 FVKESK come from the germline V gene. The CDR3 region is CASSHLKTVQETQYF. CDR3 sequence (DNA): TGTGCCAGCAGCCATCTGAAGACAGTCCAAGAGACCCAGTACTTC.

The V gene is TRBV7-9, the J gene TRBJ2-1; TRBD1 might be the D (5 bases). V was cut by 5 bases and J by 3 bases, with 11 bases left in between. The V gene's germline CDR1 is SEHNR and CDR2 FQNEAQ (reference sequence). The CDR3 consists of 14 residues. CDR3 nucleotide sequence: TGTGCCAGCAGCCTTGCAAGGGGCTACAATGAGCAGTTCTTC. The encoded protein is CASSLARGYNEQFF. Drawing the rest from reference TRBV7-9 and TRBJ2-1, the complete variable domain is DTGVSQNPRHKITKRGQNVTFRCDPISEHNRLYWYRQTLGQGPEFLTYFQNEAQLEKSRLLSDRFSAERPKGSFSTLEIQRTEQGDSAMYLCASSLARGYNEQFFGPGTRLTVL.

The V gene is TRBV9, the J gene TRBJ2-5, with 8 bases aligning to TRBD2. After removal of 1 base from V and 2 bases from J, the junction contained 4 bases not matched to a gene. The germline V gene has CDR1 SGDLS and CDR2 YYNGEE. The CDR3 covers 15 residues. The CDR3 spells CASSVMSGGQETQYF. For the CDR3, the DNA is TGTGCCAGCAGCGTAATGAGCGGGGGACAAGAGACCCAGTACTTC.

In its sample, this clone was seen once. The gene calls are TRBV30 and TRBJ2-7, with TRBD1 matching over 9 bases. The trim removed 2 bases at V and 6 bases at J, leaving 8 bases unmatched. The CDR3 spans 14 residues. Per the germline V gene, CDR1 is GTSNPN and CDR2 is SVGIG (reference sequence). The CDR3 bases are TGTGCCTGGAGTCCCGGGACAGGGTCTCGCGAGCAGTACTTC. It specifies CAWSPGTGSREQYF.

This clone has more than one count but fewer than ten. The CDR3: CASSPDGDYGYTF. DNA of the CDR3: TGCGCCAGCAGTCCGGACGGGGACTATGGCTACACCTTC. V usage is TRBV10-2 and J usage is TRBJ1-2; no reliable D call. The CDR3 is made up of 13 amino acids. V was pared by 5 bases and J by 3 bases, with 10 bases between. Germline assignment: CDR1 WSHSY and CDR2 SAAADI.

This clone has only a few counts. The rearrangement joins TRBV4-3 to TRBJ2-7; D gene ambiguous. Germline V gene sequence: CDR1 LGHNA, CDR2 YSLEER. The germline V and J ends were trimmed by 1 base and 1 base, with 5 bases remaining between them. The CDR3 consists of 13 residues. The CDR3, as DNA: TGCGCCAGCAGCCAAGCGGGTTCCTACGAGCAGTACTTC. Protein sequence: CASSQAGSYEQYF.

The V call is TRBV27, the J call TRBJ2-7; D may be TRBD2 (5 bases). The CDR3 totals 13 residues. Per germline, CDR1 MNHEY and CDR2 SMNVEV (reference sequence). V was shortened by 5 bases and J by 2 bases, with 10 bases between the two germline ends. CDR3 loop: CASSGGAAYEQYF. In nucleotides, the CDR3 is TGTGCCAGCAGTGGAGGAGCGGCCTACGAGCAGTACTTC.

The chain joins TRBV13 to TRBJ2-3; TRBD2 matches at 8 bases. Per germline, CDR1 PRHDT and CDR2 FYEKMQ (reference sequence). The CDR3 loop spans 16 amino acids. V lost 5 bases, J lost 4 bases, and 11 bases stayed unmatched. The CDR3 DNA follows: TGTGCCAGCAGCCCCCCTCGGGGGGGGAGGGCAGATACGCAGTATTTT. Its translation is CASSPPRGGRADTQYF.

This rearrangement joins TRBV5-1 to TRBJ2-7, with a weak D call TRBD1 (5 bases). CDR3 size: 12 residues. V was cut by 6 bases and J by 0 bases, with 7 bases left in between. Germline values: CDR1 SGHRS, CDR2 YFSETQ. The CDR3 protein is CASKDNSYEQYF. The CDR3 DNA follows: TGCGCCAGCAAGGACAACTCCTACGAGCAGTACTTC.

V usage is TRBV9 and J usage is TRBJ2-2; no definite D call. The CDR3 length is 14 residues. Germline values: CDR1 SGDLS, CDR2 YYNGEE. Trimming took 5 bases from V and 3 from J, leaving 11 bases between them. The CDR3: CASRPEIDTGELFF. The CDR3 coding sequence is TGTGCCAGCAGGCCAGAAATCGACACCGGGGAGCTGTTTTTT.

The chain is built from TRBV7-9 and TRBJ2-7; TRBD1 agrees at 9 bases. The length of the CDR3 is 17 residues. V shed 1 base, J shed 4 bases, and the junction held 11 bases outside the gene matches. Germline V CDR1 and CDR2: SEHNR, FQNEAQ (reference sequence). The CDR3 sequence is CASSLETSGTGNYEQYF. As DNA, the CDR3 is TGTGCCAGCAGCTTAGAGACCTCCGGGACAGGGAATTACGAGCAGTACTTC.

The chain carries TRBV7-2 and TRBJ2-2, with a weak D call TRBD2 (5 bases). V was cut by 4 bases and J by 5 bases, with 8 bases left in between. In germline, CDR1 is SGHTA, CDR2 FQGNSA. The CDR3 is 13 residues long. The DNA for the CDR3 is TGTGCCAGCAGCTCCCCGGGGACCGGGGAGCTGTTTTTT. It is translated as CASSSPGTGELFF. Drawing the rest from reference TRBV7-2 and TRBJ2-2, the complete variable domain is GAGVSQSPSNKVTEKGKDVELRCDPISGHTALYWYRQSLGQGLEFLIYFQGNSAPDKSGLPSDRFSAERTGGSVSTLTIQRTQQEDSAVYLCASSSPGTGELFFGEGSRLTVL.

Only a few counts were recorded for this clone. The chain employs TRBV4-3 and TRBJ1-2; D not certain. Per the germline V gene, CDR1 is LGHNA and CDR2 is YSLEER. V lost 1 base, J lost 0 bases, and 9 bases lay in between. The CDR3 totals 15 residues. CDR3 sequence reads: CASSQVRQPNYGYTF. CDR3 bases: TGCGCCAGCAGCCAAGTTCGGCAGCCTAACTATGGCTACACCTTC.

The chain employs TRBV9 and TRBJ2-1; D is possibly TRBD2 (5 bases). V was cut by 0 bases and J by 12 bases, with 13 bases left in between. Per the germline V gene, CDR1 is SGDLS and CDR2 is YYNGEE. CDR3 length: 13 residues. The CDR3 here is CASSVEGAPRQFF. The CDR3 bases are TGTGCCAGCAGCGTAGAGGGAGCCCCCCGGCAGTTCTTC.

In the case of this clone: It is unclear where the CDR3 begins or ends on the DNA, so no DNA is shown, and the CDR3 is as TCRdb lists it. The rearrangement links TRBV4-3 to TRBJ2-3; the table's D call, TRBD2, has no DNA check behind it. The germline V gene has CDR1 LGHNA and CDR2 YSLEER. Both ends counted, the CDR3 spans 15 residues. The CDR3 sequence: CASSQEGGSGRAQYF.

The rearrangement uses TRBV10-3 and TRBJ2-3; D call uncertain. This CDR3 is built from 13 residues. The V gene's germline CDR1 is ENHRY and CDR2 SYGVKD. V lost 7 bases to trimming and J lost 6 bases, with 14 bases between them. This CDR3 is CAIMGQITDTQYF. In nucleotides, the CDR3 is TGTGCCATCATGGGCCAAATCACGGATACGCAGTATTTT.

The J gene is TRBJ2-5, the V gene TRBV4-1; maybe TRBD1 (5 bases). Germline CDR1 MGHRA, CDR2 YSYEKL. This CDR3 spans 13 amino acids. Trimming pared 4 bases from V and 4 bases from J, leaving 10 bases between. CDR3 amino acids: CASSLGVVETQYF. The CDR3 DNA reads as TGCGCCAGCAGCCTAGGGGTGGTAGAGACCCAGTACTTC.